This note documents a single T cell receptor (beta chain) sequence. Its antigen is unknown. This record belongs to a study of cytomegalovirus exposure and HLA in healthy donors. Each of the donors was a healthy bone marrow donor. Findings and caveats of the study: A later analysis showed TCR association rates differing by HLA locus, peaking at DRB1 and lowest at HLA-C. The sole available immune exposure information was CMV serostatus.

CDR1 is PRHDT and CDR2 is FYEKMQ in the germline V gene (reference sequence). CDR3 length: 15 amino acids. This PCR relied on a set of 60 Vbeta primers and 13 Jbeta primers. This table comes from immunoSEQ multiplex PCR, and its TCRdb copy is limited to in-frame clones, with some not included. The sample shows roughly 100,000 clones, roughly four fifths of them seen only once. This TCR was recovered from a woman in her fifties or sixties in good health and CMV-seropositive. Sequences were obtained from PBMCs. The chain is built from TRBV13 and TRBJ2-5; 10 bases match TRBD1. The DNA end is a closer match to TRBJ2-7, so the J assignment may be wrong. In DNA form, the CDR3 reads TGTGCCAGCAGCCCGGGACAGGGGAACTCCTACGAGCAGTACTTC. Translated, it gives CASSPGQGNSYEQYF.